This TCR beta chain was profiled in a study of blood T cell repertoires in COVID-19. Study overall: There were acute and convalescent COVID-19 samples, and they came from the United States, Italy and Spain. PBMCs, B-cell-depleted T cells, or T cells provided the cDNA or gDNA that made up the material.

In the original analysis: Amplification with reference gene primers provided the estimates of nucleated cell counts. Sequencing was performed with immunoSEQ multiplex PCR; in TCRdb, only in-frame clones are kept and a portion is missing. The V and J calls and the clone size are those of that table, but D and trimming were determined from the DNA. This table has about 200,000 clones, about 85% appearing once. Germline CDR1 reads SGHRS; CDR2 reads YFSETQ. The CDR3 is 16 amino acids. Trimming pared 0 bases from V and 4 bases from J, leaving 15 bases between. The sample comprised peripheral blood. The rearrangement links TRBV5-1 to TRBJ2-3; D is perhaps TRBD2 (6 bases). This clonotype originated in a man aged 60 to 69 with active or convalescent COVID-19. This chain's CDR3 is CASSLGGTGRSDTQYF. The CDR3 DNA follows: TGCGCCAGCAGCTTGGGAGGGACGGGGAGGTCAGATACGCAGTATTTT.